This TCR beta chain was documented in a study of shared clonotypes between healthy human individuals. Whole-study findings and limits: Generation of non-shared clonotypes was less probable than generation of clonotypes shared by all four donors.

The V end lost 4 bases, the J end lost 2 bases, and 12 bases lay between the germline ends. The CDR3 contains 15 residues. Germline V lookup: CDR1 SEHNR, CDR2 FQNEAQ (reference sequence). Assay used: immunoSEQ multiplex PCR; TCRdb lists only in-frame clones, some missing. The sample holds roughly 890,000 clones, approximately 92% seen once. This clone was picked up a small number of times. Its cognate antigen is unknown. Naive CD8 cells lacked CD45RO and underwent positive selection for CCR7, leaving out terminally differentiated effector memory CD45RA+ cells. The rearrangement uses TRBV7-9 and TRBJ1-5; D perhaps matches TRBD1 (5 bases). This clonotype was obtained from a man aged 25-40 years in good health. The sample taken for sequencing was naive CD8+ T cells sorted from blood. The chain's CDR3 is CASSSPGPGNQPQHF. The CDR3 DNA follows: TGTGCCAGCAGCTCCCCGGGACCAGGCAATCAGCCCCAGCATTTT. Variable domain in full (rest from reference TRBV7-9 and TRBJ1-5): DTGVSQNPRHKITKRGQNVTFRCDPISEHNRLYWYRQTLGQGPEFLTYFQNEAQLEKSRLLSDRFSAERPKGSFSTLEIQRTEQGDSAMYLCASSSPGPGNQPQHFGDGTRLSIL.